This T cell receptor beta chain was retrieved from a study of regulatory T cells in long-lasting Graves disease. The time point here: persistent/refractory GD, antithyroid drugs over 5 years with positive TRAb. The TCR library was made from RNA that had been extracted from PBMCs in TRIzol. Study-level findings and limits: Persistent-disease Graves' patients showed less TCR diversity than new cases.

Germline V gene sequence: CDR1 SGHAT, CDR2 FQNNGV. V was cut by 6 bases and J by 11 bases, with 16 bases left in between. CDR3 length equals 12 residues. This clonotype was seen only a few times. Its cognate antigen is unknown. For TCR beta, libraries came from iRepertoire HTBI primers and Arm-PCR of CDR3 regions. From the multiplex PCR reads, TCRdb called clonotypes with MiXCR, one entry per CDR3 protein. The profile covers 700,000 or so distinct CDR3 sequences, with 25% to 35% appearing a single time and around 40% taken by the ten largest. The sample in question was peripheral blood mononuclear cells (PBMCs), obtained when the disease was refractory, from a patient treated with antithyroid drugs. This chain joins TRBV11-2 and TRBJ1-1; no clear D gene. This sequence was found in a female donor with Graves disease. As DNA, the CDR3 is TGTGCCAGCAGAAAAGGACGCTCACGGGCTTTCTTT. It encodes CASRKGRSRAFF.